This T cell receptor beta chain was sequenced in a study of prognosis after radiotherapy for stage I lung cancer. Study-level background: The study deemed all of its non-small cell lung cancer patients medically inoperable. General study points: When patients developed distant metastases, their Shannon entropy after stereotactic body radiation therapy was lower.

At least ten counts were recorded for this clonotype. The target antigen is unknown. A read error may be the cause here, since a much bigger clone is one base away. Germline lookup yields CDR1 KGHDR and CDR2 SFDVKD. The CDR3 covers 14 residues. Two-round multiplex PCR amplified TCR beta CDR3 from genomic DNA. First-round PCR employed TRBV- and TRBJ-specific primers for each gene. TCRdb re-called the multiplex PCR reads through MiXCR, storing one row per CDR3 protein. The sample has over 25,000 distinct CDR3 sequences; around 46% are singletons. The sequence was obtained from a donor over 45 with non-small cell lung cancer. The source was PBMCs, collected before or after stereotactic body radiation therapy (not recorded which). The rearrangement joins TRBV24-1 to TRBJ2-2, with D perhaps TRBD2 (6 bases). CDR3 residues: CAASGTPNTGELFF. CDR3 nucleotide sequence: TGTGCCGCCAGTGGGACTCCGAACACCGGGGAGCTGTTTTTT.